This T cell receptor (beta chain) was recovered during a study of blood T cell repertoires in COVID-19. About the research overall: Samples representing acute and convalescent COVID-19 were sourced from the United States, Italy and Spain.

Original analysis: Reference gene primer amplification yielded estimated nucleated cell counts. Only in-frame clones appear in the TCRdb table, and some are missing; sequencing was by immunoSEQ multiplex PCR. The D gene and trimming were derived from the DNA, and the V and J assignments and clone size from that table. The sample includes under 250,000 clones, approximately 86% of them seen just once. The CDR3 contains 13 residues. With 7 bases clipped from V and 0 bases from J, the junction kept 1 base outside the gene matches. Germline CDR1 reads SQVTM; CDR2 reads ANQGSEA. The TCR comes from a woman aged 60 to 75 who had recovered from COVID-19. The J gene is TRBJ2-2, the V gene TRBV29-1, with TRBD1 matching 8 bases. Material for sequencing was peripheral blood. The CDR3 region has the DNA TGCAGCGGGGGACAGGCGAACACCGGGGAGCTGTTTTTT. Its protein product is CSGGQANTGELFF.